One sample yielded the 21 T cell receptor beta chains listed below, sequenced in a study of PD-1 blockade in mismatch repair-deficient tumors. The time point was: identical roughly 11-day culture without peptide (control). No antigen has been assigned to these receptors. Libraries were prepared by immunoSEQ multiplex PCR; TCRdb keeps only in-frame clonotypes and omits some of them. The sample lists some 14,000 clones, around 86% seen once, with about an eighth in the top ten. This material consisted of cells cultured in vitro, taken from a patient treated with pembrolizumab. All receptors derive from an adult with mismatch repair-deficient cancer.

This clone has a single count. J is TRBJ1-2 and V is TRBV7-9; 9 nucleotides agree with TRBD1. Germline CDR1 SEHNR, CDR2 FQNEAQ (reference sequence). The ends lost 6 bases at V and 4 bases at J; junction bases unmatched: 9. There are 15 residues in the CDR3. CDR3 amino acids: CASRPLQGAGYGYTF. In DNA, the CDR3 is TGTGCCAGCAGGCCGTTACAGGGGGCGGGCTATGGCTACACCTTC.

V and J are TRBV2 and TRBJ1-5; D uncertain. V was cut by 1 base and J by 1 base, with 8 bases left in between. The CDR3 totals 15 residues. Germline V CDR1 and CDR2: SNHLY, FYNNEI. The CDR3 here is CASSEGYRSNQPQHF. The CDR3 DNA follows: TGTGCCAGCAGTGAAGGGTACCGGAGCAATCAGCCCCAGCATTTT.

The genes are TRBV18 and TRBJ1-2; 8 bases agree with TRBD1. CDR1 KGHSH and CDR2 LQKENI come from the germline V gene. After removal of 3 bases from V and 4 bases from J, the junction contained 1 base not matched to a gene. This CDR3 is built from 13 residues. CDR3 coding DNA: TGTGCCAGCTCACCGGGACAGGCCTATGGCTACACCTTC. Residues: CASSPGQAYGYTF. Full variable domain (rest looked up from reference TRBV18 and TRBJ1-2): NAGVMQNPRHLVRRRGQEARLRCSPMKGHSHVYWYRQLPEEGLKFMVYLQKENIIDESGMPKERFSAEFPKEGPSILRIQQVVRGDSAAYFCASSPGQAYGYTFGSGTRLTVV.

This clone was counted a few times. The chain uses TRBV9 and TRBJ1-4; D is undetermined. The CDR3 is made up of 14 amino acids. V dropped 3 bases and J dropped 3 bases, with 9 bases sitting between them. Germline CDR1 reads SGDLS; CDR2 reads YYNGEE. CDR3 sequence (DNA): TGTGCCAGCAGCGGCCGACCCCCTAATGAAAAACTGTTTTTT. This sequence encodes CASSGRPPNEKLFF. Combining the CDR3 with reference TRBV9 and TRBJ1-4 gives the whole variable domain DSGVTQTPKHLITATGQRVTLRCSPRSGDLSVYWYQQSLDQGLQFLIQYYNGEERAKGNILERFSAQQFPDLHSELNLSSLELGDSALYFCASSGRPPNEKLFFGSGTQLSVL.

The CDR3 nucleotides read TGTGCCAGCAGCTTTCAGTTCCAAGAGACCCAGTACTTC. Translation: CASSFQFQETQYF. The chain links TRBV7-7 to TRBJ2-5; the D is unclear. CDR1 is SSHAT, CDR2 FNYEAQ, per germline (reference sequence). Trimming shortened V by 3 bases and J by 1 base, and 6 bases separated the two germline ends. The CDR3 consists of 13 residues.

The V call is TRBV5-1, the J call TRBJ2-7; D perhaps matches TRBD2 (6 bases). Trimming cost V 3 bases and J 0 bases, with 16 bases left between them. CDR1 is SGHRS and CDR2 is YFSETQ in the germline V gene. This CDR3 is 16 amino acids long. CDR3 amino acids: CASSSAPGLTSYEQYF. The DNA for the CDR3 is TGCGCCAGCAGCTCCGCACCGGGACTCACCTCCTACGAGCAGTACTTC.

The chain combines TRBV11-2 with TRBJ2-1, with 8 positions matching TRBD1. The V gene's germline CDR1 is SGHAT and CDR2 FQNNGV. The CDR3 has 15 residues. The V gene end was trimmed by 6 bases and the J gene end by 5 bases; junction bases not matched to a gene: 9. The DNA for the CDR3 is TGTGCCAGCAGGATACGGGGACAGGCCAACAATGAGCAGTTCTTC. This gives the protein CASRIRGQANNEQFF.

This clone was found once. The chain uses TRBV5-4 and TRBJ2-1; TRBD1 matches at 9 bases. V shed 2 bases and J 9 bases; nucleotides not matched to a gene: 15. Germline loops: CDR1 SGHNT, CDR2 YYREEE (reference sequence). The CDR3 is 17 residues long. The CDR3 sequence is CASSFDTGTGSWSEQFF. In nucleotides, the CDR3 is TGTGCCAGCAGCTTCGATACCGGGACAGGGTCCTGGAGTGAGCAGTTCTTC.

The chain uses TRBV28 and TRBJ2-7; 13 bases fit TRBD2. The CDR3 runs to 16 residues. CDR1 and CDR2 from the germline V gene are MDHEN and SYDVKM. J gave up 3 bases and V 0 bases, and 2 bases lay outside the gene matches. As DNA, the CDR3 is TGTGCCAGCAGTTTATGGGGGACTAGCGGGAACTACGAGCAGTACTTC. It translates to CASSLWGTSGNYEQYF.

The CDR3 bases are TGTGCCAGCAGCTTAGGGGAGCGGGTCCGGGATACGCAGTATTTT. Encoded protein: CASSLGERVRDTQYF. The chain uses TRBV7-9 and TRBJ2-3; the D gene is possibly TRBD2 (6 bases). V was trimmed by 1 base and J by 6 bases, leaving 14 bases between them. Germline lookup yields CDR1 SEHNR and CDR2 FQNEAQ (reference sequence). This CDR3 has 15 residues. Full variable domain (rest looked up from reference TRBV7-9 and TRBJ2-3): DTGVSQNPRHKITKRGQNVTFRCDPISEHNRLYWYRQTLGQGPEFLTYFQNEAQLEKSRLLSDRFSAERPKGSFSTLEIQRTEQGDSAMYLCASSLGERVRDTQYFGPGTRLTVL.

J is TRBJ2-1 and V is TRBV7-2, with TRBD2 as a possible D gene (6 bases). The CDR3 is 14 amino acids. V lost 7 bases and J 5 bases, leaving 15 bases between the germline ends. Germline V lookup: CDR1 SGHTA, CDR2 FQGNSA. The CDR3 protein is CASTGDPSNNEQFF. The CDR3 DNA is TGTGCCAGCACGGGGGACCCATCCAACAATGAGCAGTTCTTC.

This chain uses TRBV7-6 with TRBJ2-3; D possibly uses TRBD1 or TRBD2 (5 bases each). The CDR3 runs to 15 residues. The V end was cut by 2 bases, the J end by 11 bases, with 20 bases between. CDR1 SGHVS and CDR2 FNYEAQ come from the germline V gene. The CDR3 sequence: CASSLMGTSFREQYF. CDR3 coding DNA: TGTGCCAGCAGCTTAATGGGGACCTCGTTTCGGGAGCAGTATTTT.

V and J are TRBV28 and TRBJ1-1, with D maybe TRBD1 (5 bases). This CDR3 contains 11 residues. The V gene's germline CDR1 is MDHEN and CDR2 SYDVKM. Trimming removed 10 bases at V and 0 bases at J, with 6 bases between. For the CDR3, the DNA is TGTGCCACGACAGTGAACACTGAAGCTTTCTTT. Residues: CATTVNTEAFF.

The chain combines TRBV5-8 with TRBJ2-2; TRBD1 matches 7 bases. Germline V gives CDR1 SGHTS, CDR2 YDEGEE. With V trimmed by 2 bases and J by 6 bases, 4 bases remained unmatched. The CDR3 spans 14 residues. The CDR3 reads CASSFRQGAGELFF. The CDR3 nucleotides read TGTGCCAGCAGCTTTCGACAGGGCGCCGGGGAGCTGTTTTTT.

The rearrangement joins TRBV18 to TRBJ1-6, with a tentative D call TRBD1 (6 bases). Trimming removed 3 bases at V and 5 bases at J, with 8 bases between. The CDR3 length is 14 residues. The germline V gene has CDR1 KGHSH and CDR2 LQKENI. The CDR3 nucleotides read TGTGCCAGCTCACCGGACAGAGATAATTCACCCCTCCACTTT. Translated: CASSPDRDNSPLHF.

The CDR3 bases are TGCAGCGTTGTAGAGACAGTTGCTTTCTTT. The encoded protein is CSVVETVAFF. This sequence joins TRBV29-1 and TRBJ1-1, with D perhaps TRBD1 (5 bases). Per the germline V gene, CDR1 is SQVTM and CDR2 is ANQGSEA. Trimming pared 4 bases from V and 11 bases from J, leaving 11 bases between. CDR3 length: 10 residues.

This chain uses TRBV6-1 with TRBJ2-1, with 10 nucleotides matching TRBD1. There are 14 residues in the CDR3. Germline CDR1 MNHNS, CDR2 SASEGT. After removal of 8 bases from V and 7 bases from J, the junction contained 8 bases not matched to a gene. The CDR3 protein is CASVRDRGPNEQFF. Written as DNA, the CDR3 is TGTGCCAGCGTCCGGGACAGGGGACCTAATGAGCAGTTCTTC.

The chain is built from TRBV27 and TRBJ2-2; TRBD2 is a possible D gene (6 bases). CDR3 length: 12 residues. Trimming shortened V by 7 bases and J by 6 bases, and 9 bases separated the two germline ends. Germline lookup yields CDR1 MNHEY and CDR2 SMNVEV (reference sequence). The chain's CDR3 is CASTAGPGELFF. The CDR3 DNA reads TGTGCCAGCACCGCGGGGCCCGGGGAGCTGTTTTTT.

The chain carries TRBV2 and TRBJ1-5, with 7 nucleotides matching TRBD1. The CDR3 contains 15 residues. Germline V gives CDR1 SNHLY, CDR2 FYNNEI. With 7 bases clipped from V and 0 bases from J, the junction kept 6 bases outside the gene matches. The CDR3 DNA reads TGTGCCAGCACCGAACAGGGGTTTAGCAATCAGCCCCAGCATTTT. As protein: CASTEQGFSNQPQHF.

The CDR3 spells CASSFDSRNQPQHF. CDR3 nucleotides: TGCGCCAGCAGCTTTGATTCCAGAAATCAGCCCCAGCATTTT. V gene TRBV5-1 combines with J gene TRBJ1-5; D is uncertain. The germline gives CDR1 SGHRS, CDR2 YFSETQ. V was clipped by 2 bases and J by 4 bases, with 10 bases between them. This CDR3 spans 14 amino acids.

This clone was recorded once. Sequence at one end of the junction differs from germline and may be a read error. The J gene is TRBJ2-2, the V gene TRBV6-1; 15 bases match TRBD2. The CDR3 is 19 amino acids. Germline V gene sequence: CDR1 MNHNS, CDR2 SASEGT. Here the CDR3 reads CASREGLAGGPLITGELFF. As DNA, the CDR3 is TGTGCCAGCAGAGAAGGACTAGCGGGAGGGCCGCTGATCACCGGGGAGCTGTTTTTT.